This T cell receptor beta chain was observed in a study of control samples from healthy donors and cancer patients. TCRdb's table, derived via immunoSEQ multiplex PCR, lists solely in-frame clones and lacks some. In the table there are 130,000 or so clones, 90% to 95% of which are singletons. This receptor was identified in a man aged 35 to 55 in good health. The sequenced sample consisted of blood.

Here the CDR3 reads CASRPVRGHEQYF. DNA of the CDR3: TGTGCCAGCAGGCCGGTACGGGGACACGAGCAGTACTTC. The chain has TRBV12-3 or TRBV12-4 and TRBJ2-7; the D gene could be TRBD1 or TRBD2 (5 bases each). This CDR3 contains 13 residues. V lost 6 bases to trimming and J lost 5 bases, with 14 bases between them.